This TCR beta chain was captured by sequencing in a study of blood T cells in healthy people across ages. V lost 1 base to trimming and J lost 0 bases; unmatched junction nucleotides: 11. Per germline, CDR1 MGHRA and CDR2 YSYEKL. The CDR3 has 19 amino acids. In this sample, this clonotype turned up many times. Primed by a sample-barcoded 5' primer and a J-beta primer mix, a second PCR proceeded for about 7 to 11 cycles. TCRdb reanalysed the 5' RACE reads using MiXCR and keeps one entry per CDR3 protein. The data hold roughly 900,000 distinct CDR3 sequences, with around 26% observed a single time. The sequenced sample consisted of blood. The chain joins TRBV4-1 to TRBJ2-4; the match to TRBD1 covers 8 bases. The clonotype originates from a woman aged 80 or older in good health. CDR3 sequence: CASSQGLVSTGVAKNIQYF. CDR3 DNA sequence: TGCGCCAGCAGCCAAGGTCTAGTTTCGACAGGGGTAGCCAAAAACATTCAGTACTTC.